These 21 T cell receptor beta chains were all obtained from the same sample, sequenced in a study of blood T cell repertoires in COVID-19. Sequencing was performed with immunoSEQ multiplex PCR; in TCRdb, only in-frame clones are kept and a portion is missing. The sample consists of 350,000 to 400,000 clones, around 90% of them appearing once. Sequencing was performed on peripheral blood. These receptors were obtained from a young man with active or convalescent COVID-19.

This clone was seen a handful of times. The chain couples TRBV25-1 to TRBJ1-4; D is undetermined. CDR1 MGHDK and CDR2 SYGVNS come from the germline V gene. Trimming stripped 10 bases from V and 10 bases from J, with 7 bases between. This CDR3 has 9 residues. This CDR3 reads CATSRKLFF. CDR3 DNA sequence: TGTGCCACCTCGAGAAAACTGTTTTTT.

The chain links TRBV3-1 (or the pseudogene TRBV3-2) to TRBJ2-3; 11 bases are shared with TRBD2. Germline CDR1 LGHDT, CDR2 YNNKEL (reference sequence). This CDR3 comprises 18 residues. Trimming cost V 0 bases and J 0 bases; bases outside gene matches: 5. CDR3 protein: CASSQETSGSSSTDTQYF. The CDR3, as DNA: TGTGCCAGCAGCCAAGAAACTAGCGGGAGTTCTAGCACAGATACGCAGTATTTT.

This rearrangement joins TRBV6-7 to TRBJ2-4; D is undetermined. TRBV6-7 is an ORF; its function is uncertain. V was trimmed by 2 bases and J by 13 bases, leaving 12 bases between them. The CDR3 loop spans 12 amino acids. The CDR3 spells CASSYPRPKQYF. Written as DNA, the CDR3 is TGTGCCAGCAGTTACCCCAGGCCGAAGCAGTACTTC.

The V call is TRBV4-2, the J call TRBJ1-4; D perhaps matches TRBD1 (5 bases). This CDR3 has 16 amino acids. V was clipped by 5 bases and J by 7 bases, with 20 bases between them. In germline, CDR1 is LGHNA, CDR2 YNFKEQ. The CDR3 DNA reads as TGTGCCAGCAGCTCCGGATCGGGGCGGGAGGGTGAAAAACTGTTTTTT. It codes for CASSSGSGREGEKLFF.

The sample holds a few counts of this clone. The V call is TRBV19, the J call TRBJ1-3; no firm D call. V lost 0 bases and J 3 bases, leaving 9 bases between the germline ends. The CDR3 totals 15 residues. Germline lookup yields CDR1 LNHDA and CDR2 SQIVND (reference sequence). The CDR3 sequence: CASSIDSYGGNTIYF. The CDR3 DNA is TGTGCCAGTAGTATAGATTCGTACGGTGGAAACACCATATATTTT.

Comment on this clone: Its ends do not fully match the called genes, so a read error is possible. The gene calls are TRBV24-1 and TRBJ2-6; D is possibly TRBD1 (5 bases). The CDR3 loop spans 16 amino acids. CDR1 and CDR2 from the germline V gene are KGHDR and SFDVKD. CDR3 sequence: CATSDPTGPGANVLTF. As DNA, the CDR3 is TGTGCCACCAGTGACCCCACAGGTCCTGGGGCCAACGTGCTGACTTTC.

V gene TRBV30 combines with J gene TRBJ2-1, with 10 bases identical to TRBD2. J was trimmed by 6 bases and V by 3 bases; bases with no gene match: 8. The germline CDR1 and CDR2 sequences are GTSNPN and SVGIG (reference sequence). The CDR3 has 15 amino acids. The CDR3 spells CAWRPSGRAFNEQFF. In DNA form, the CDR3 reads TGTGCCTGGAGGCCGAGCGGGAGGGCGTTCAATGAGCAGTTCTTC. Variable domain in full (rest from reference TRBV30 and TRBJ2-1): SQTIHQWPATLVQPVGSPLSLECTVEGTSNPNLYWYRQAAGRGLQLLFYSVGIGQISSEVPQNLSASRPQDRQFILSSKKLLLSDSGFYLCAWRPSGRAFNEQFFGPGTRLTVL.

This chain connects TRBV6-5 to TRBJ1-2, with 10 nucleotides matching TRBD1. V lost 6 bases and J lost 4; bases outside the gene matches: 5. Germline V gene data show CDR1 as MNHEY and CDR2 as SVGAGI. This CDR3 region has 14 residues. The CDR3 sequence is CASRGQGLGYGYTF. The CDR3 nucleotides read TGTGCCAGCAGGGGACAGGGGCTGGGCTATGGCTACACCTTC.

This sequence joins TRBV6-6 and TRBJ1-2; D is possibly TRBD1 (5 bases). This CDR3 spans 15 amino acids. Germline V gene lookup returns CDR1 MNHNY and CDR2 SVGAGI (reference sequence). The V and J ends lost 1 base and 8 bases respectively, with 17 bases between them. The chain's CDR3 is CASSYLIGGIEGYTF. DNA for the CDR3: TGTGCCAGCAGTTACTTGATCGGGGGAATCGAGGGCTACACCTTC.

The chain uses TRBV7-2 and TRBJ2-7; D might be TRBD1 (6 bases). This CDR3 region has 17 residues. V was trimmed by 5 bases and J by 2 bases, leaving 22 bases between them. The V gene's germline CDR1 is SGHTA and CDR2 FQGNSA. The CDR3 region has the DNA TGTGCCAGCAGCCCTACGTCGCTGACAGGATTCGCCTACGAGCAGTACTTC. Translation: CASSPTSLTGFAYEQYF.

The chain carries TRBV27 and TRBJ2-5, with TRBD2 as a possible D gene (5 bases). CDR1 and CDR2 from the germline V gene are MNHEY and SMNVEV (reference sequence). The CDR3 consists of 12 residues. Trimming cost V 2 bases and J 9 bases, with 10 bases left between them. The CDR3, as DNA: TGTGCCAGCAGTTTACCCCGGGGAGCCCAGTACTTC. Protein: CASSLPRGAQYF.

The chain is built from TRBV5-1 and TRBJ1-6, with TRBD1 identical over 8 bases. The CDR3 has 13 amino acids. Germline CDR1 SGHRS, CDR2 YFSETQ. V dropped 9 bases and J dropped 7; count of bases not matched to a gene: 6. CDR3 nucleotide sequence: TGCGCCACTACGACAGGGGTCAATTCACCCCTCCACTTT. Translating it yields CATTTGVNSPLHF.

The genes are TRBV4-1 and TRBJ1-5, with 9 nucleotides matching TRBD1. The germline gives CDR1 MGHRA, CDR2 YSYEKL. The CDR3 totals 14 residues. With V trimmed by 3 bases and J by 6 bases, 3 bases remained unmatched. The CDR3 DNA sequence: TGCGCCAGCAGCCAGAGGACAGGGGCTCAGCCCCAGCATTTT. Translation gives CASSQRTGAQPQHF.

V usage is TRBV9 and J usage is TRBJ2-3, with TRBD2 as a possible D gene (5 bases). This CDR3 spans 15 amino acids. V dropped 0 bases and J dropped 8 bases, with 16 bases sitting between them. The germline CDR1 and CDR2 sequences are SGDLS and YYNGEE. CDR3 nucleotide sequence: TGTGCCAGCAGCGTAGAGTTGAGTATCGGAGGTACGCAGTATTTT. It specifies CASSVELSIGGTQYF.

The chain carries TRBV6-2 or TRBV6-3 and TRBJ1-2; TRBD1 matches at 12 bases. The CDR3 contains 16 residues. Germline loops: CDR1 MNHEY, CDR2 SVGEGT. Germline trimming cut 6 bases from V and 4 bases from J; bases unmatched to any gene: 9. In nucleotides, the CDR3 is TGTGCCAGCAGCACCGGGACAGGGGGCGCCGGCTATGGCTACACCTTC. Protein product: CASSTGTGGAGYGYTF.

With regard to this clone: The same CDR3 arises from other DNA sequences in this sample as well. The V call is TRBV14, the J call TRBJ2-7; D not resolved. The CDR3 extends over 13 amino acids. CDR1 SGHDN and CDR2 FVKESK come from the germline V gene. V shed 1 base and J shed 4 bases, with 8 bases lying between them. The CDR3 DNA reads as TGTGCCAGCAGCCAAGCCCCCCCTTACGAGCAGTACTTC. Its protein is CASSQAPPYEQYF.

The gene calls are TRBV9 and TRBJ1-4; D remains ambiguous. The germline gives CDR1 SGDLS, CDR2 YYNGEE. With 4 bases removed from V and 5 bases from J, the gap between germline ends came to 12 bases. The CDR3 has 14 amino acids. CDR3 bases: TGTGCCAGCAGCCCCCGGGGTCAAAATGAAAAACTGTTTTTT. As protein: CASSPRGQNEKLFF.

This chain uses TRBV19 with TRBJ2-7, with TRBD1 matching over 7 bases. This CDR3 has 15 residues. The trim removed 7 bases at V and 3 bases at J, leaving 12 bases unmatched. Germline V gene data show CDR1 as LNHDA and CDR2 as SQIVND (reference sequence). CDR3 nucleotide sequence: TGTGCCAGTACCCCCCGACAGGGCCTGCACTACGAGCAGTACTTC. This translates into CASTPRQGLHYEQYF. Together with reference TRBV19 and TRBJ2-7, the CDR3 gives the full variable domain: DGGITQSPKYLFRKEGQNVTLSCEQNLNHDAMYWYRQDPGQGLRLIYYSQIVNDFQKGDIAEGYSVSREKKESFPLTVTSAQKNPTAFYLCASTPRQGLHYEQYFGPGTRLTVT.

This rearrangement joins TRBV5-6 to TRBJ1-5; TRBD1 matches 10 bases. V shed 5 bases and J 0 bases; nucleotides not matched to a gene: 11. Germline V lookup: CDR1 SGHDT, CDR2 YYEEEE. The CDR3 loop spans 18 amino acids. Here the CDR3 reads CASSSGTGDLYSNQPQHF. In DNA form, the CDR3 reads TGTGCCAGCAGTTCCGGGACAGGGGACCTCTATAGCAATCAGCCCCAGCATTTT.

J is TRBJ1-1 and V is TRBV5-1; TRBD1 aligns across 9 bases. The CDR3 spans 15 residues. Losses at the gene ends were 1 base for V and 3 bases for J; bases not matched to a gene: 4. Germline assignment: CDR1 SGHRS and CDR2 YFSETQ. This chain's CDR3 is CASSLLDRGDTEAFF. CDR3 nucleotides: TGCGCCAGCAGCTTGTTGGACAGGGGAGACACTGAAGCTTTCTTT.

DNA of the CDR3: TGTGCCAGCAGTGAATACAGGGCGAACACTGAAGCTTTCTTT. Protein product: CASSEYRANTEAFF. J is TRBJ1-1 and V is TRBV25-1; weak D call: TRBD1 (5 bases). Germline CDR1 and CDR2: MGHDK and SYGVNS. The CDR3 consists of 14 residues. V dropped 0 bases and J dropped 1 base, with 6 bases sitting between them. The full variable domain, in which reference TRBV25-1 and TRBJ1-1 provide the parts outside the CDR3, is EADIYQTPRYLVIGTGKKITLECSQTMGHDKMYWYQQDPGMELHLIHYSYGVNSTEKGDLSSESTVSRIRTEHFPLTLESARPSHTSQYLCASSEYRANTEAFFGQGTRLTVV.